Below, 14 T cell receptor beta chains from the same sample are listed, as sequenced in a study of CD8 T cells in ankylosing spondylitis. Study-wide points: Blood from ankylosing spondylitis patients appeared to carry a characteristic roughly 8-variant TCR beta motif.

These receptors have no known antigen. TCRdb passed the 5' RACE reads through MiXCR, listing each CDR3 protein once. The sample consists of under 850,000 distinct CDR3 sequences, around 20% of them appearing once. Sequencing was done on a sample of blood, either unsorted or a sorted T cell fraction (not recorded which). The receptor source for this set is a male donor with ankylosing spondylitis.

This clonotype was seen ten or more times. The chain links TRBV12-3 or TRBV12-4 to TRBJ1-6, with 10 bases that match TRBD1. The V and J ends lost 6 bases and 8 bases, in that order; junction bases with no gene match: 7. The CDR3 contains 15 residues. The CDR3 sequence: CASSRTGTGDSPLHF. CDR3 sequence (DNA): TGTGCCAGCAGCCGCACCGGGACAGGGGATTCACCCCTCCACTTT.

The sample holds a few counts of this clonotype. The V gene is TRBV15, the J gene TRBJ1-2, with D perhaps TRBD1 (6 bases). The ends were cut back, 2 bases at V and 4 bases at J, with 8 bases in the middle. The CDR3 loop spans 13 amino acids. Per the germline V gene, CDR1 is LNHNV and CDR2 is YYDKDF (reference sequence). For the CDR3, the DNA is TGTGCCACCAGCAGAAAGGACAGCTATGGCTACACCTTC. The encoded protein is CATSRKDSYGYTF.

This clonotype was counted between two and nine times. In DNA form, the CDR3 reads TGCGCCAGCAGCTTGGATCTAGGGAGCTTTGAGGAGCAGTACTTC. This codes for CASSLDLGSFEEQYF. This chain links TRBV5-1 with TRBJ2-7, with D possibly TRBD2 on 5 matching bases. V lost 0 bases and J lost 7, with 17 bases in between. Per germline, CDR1 SGHRS and CDR2 YFSETQ. The CDR3 covers 15 residues. Complete variable domain (other parts from reference TRBV5-1 and TRBJ2-7): KAGVTQTPRYLIKTRGQQVTLSCSPISGHRSVSWYQQTPGQGLQFLFEYFSETQRNKGNFPGRFSGRQFSNSRSEMNVSTLELGDSALYLCASSLDLGSFEEQYFGPGTRLTVT.

This rearrangement joins TRBV19 to TRBJ2-1, with 10 bases lining up with TRBD1. Trimming removed 6 bases from V and 8 bases from J; junction bases left unmatched: 7. Germline values: CDR1 LNHDA, CDR2 SQIVND (reference sequence). The length of the CDR3 is 14 residues. DNA of the CDR3: TGTGCCAGTAGAGGGACAGGGGATCCGGATGAGCAGTTCTTC. It yields the protein CASRGTGDPDEQFF.

This clonotype was seen more than once but under ten times. V gene TRBV6-5 combines with J gene TRBJ2-7; D is perhaps TRBD2 (5 bases). The V gene lost 2 bases and the J gene lost 7 bases, with 12 bases spanning the gap. CDR1 is MNHEY, CDR2 SVGAGI, per germline. This CDR3 spans 13 amino acids. The CDR3 loop is CASSYGSLGEQYF. The CDR3 DNA follows: TGTGCCAGCAGTTACGGGAGCCTCGGGGAGCAGTACTTC.

This clonotype was recorded at least ten times. The rearrangement joins TRBV7-2 to TRBJ1-5; maybe TRBD1 (5 bases). Germline V gene sequence: CDR1 SGHTA, CDR2 FQGNSA. The CDR3 loop spans 15 amino acids. Trimming left V 2 bases short and J 4 bases short, with 12 bases between. CDR3 residues: CASSLTRQSNQPQHF. CDR3 DNA sequence: TGTGCCAGCAGCTTAACCAGACAGAGTAATCAGCCCCAGCATTTT.

This clonotype has more than one count but fewer than ten. The gene calls are TRBV2 and TRBJ1-5; D unclear. This CDR3 has 13 amino acids. Germline V gives CDR1 SNHLY, CDR2 FYNNEI. Deletions cut 7 bases from V and 0 bases from J, with 7 bases between. CDR3 residues: CASIRDSNQPQHF. The CDR3 DNA reads as TGTGCCAGCATTCGTGATAGCAATCAGCCCCAGCATTTT.

The chain is built from TRBV7-3 and TRBJ1-1; D is uncertain. V lost 7 bases and J 4 bases, leaving 16 bases between the germline ends. The length of the CDR3 is 14 residues. Germline assignment: CDR1 SGHTA and CDR2 FQGTGA. Here the CDR3 reads CASKLRGSSTEAFF. Here the CDR3 DNA reads TGTGCCAGCAAATTGAGAGGGTCTAGCACTGAAGCTTTCTTT.

In its sample, this clonotype was seen a few times. This sequence joins TRBV20-1 and TRBJ1-1; 7 nucleotides match TRBD1. Losses at the gene ends were 2 bases for V and 5 bases for J; bases not matched to a gene: 5. The germline V gene encodes CDR1 DFQATT and CDR2 SNEGSKA (reference sequence). This CDR3 is 13 amino acids long. CDR3 DNA sequence: TGCAGTGCTAGACCCACAGGGGAAACTGAAGCTTTCTTT. This codes for CSARPTGETEAFF.

In its sample, this clonotype was seen once. This chain uses TRBV7-2 with TRBJ2-5, with D possibly TRBD1 on 6 matching bases. V gave up 8 bases and J gave up 5 bases, with 18 bases separating them. This CDR3 spans 14 amino acids. CDR1 and CDR2 (germline): SGHTA, FQGNSA. The CDR3 spells CASRNPTGKETQYF. In DNA, the CDR3 is TGTGCCAGCCGTAACCCAACAGGGAAGGAGACCCAGTACTTC.

CDR3 in DNA: TGCGCCAGCAGCCAAGATTTCGTCTCCGGAGATGGCTACACCTTC. Translated, it gives CASSQDFVSGDGYTF. The chain carries TRBV4-1 and TRBJ1-2; D is uncertain. Germline V CDR1 and CDR2: MGHRA, YSYEKL. V lost 0 bases and J 6 bases, leaving 14 bases between the germline ends. CDR3 length: 15 residues.

This chain joins TRBV7-9 and TRBJ1-1; no clear D. Germline CDR1 reads SEHNR; CDR2 reads FQNEAQ (reference sequence). Trimming removed 4 bases from V and 9 bases from J, with 15 bases in between. The CDR3 extends over 13 amino acids. The DNA of the CDR3 is TGTGCCAGCAGCTACCTCGAGGCATCTAAAGCTTTCTTT. Its protein is CASSYLEASKAFF.

The chain links TRBV29-1 to TRBJ2-2; TRBD1 aligns across 9 bases. The ends lost 6 bases at V and 1 base at J; junction bases unmatched: 3. This CDR3 is built from 14 residues. The germline CDR1 and CDR2 sequences are SQVTM and ANQGSEA. CDR3 loop: CSVVTGGNTGELFF. The CDR3 bases are TGCAGCGTGGTGACAGGGGGGAACACCGGGGAGCTGTTTTTT.

The genes are TRBV13 and TRBJ2-3; TRBD2 agrees at 8 bases. The trim removed 4 bases at V and 1 base at J, leaving 4 bases unmatched. The CDR3 consists of 15 residues. Germline V gives CDR1 PRHDT, CDR2 FYEKMQ (reference sequence). For the CDR3, the DNA is TGTGCCAGCAGCTCCTTAGCGGGGCGCACAGATACGCAGTATTTT. This sequence encodes CASSSLAGRTDTQYF.